These 16 T cell receptor beta chains came from one sample sequenced in a study of CD8 T cells in ankylosing spondylitis. Study-wide results and limits: In ankylosing spondylitis blood, a motif of roughly eight highly homologous TCR beta variants appeared characteristic.

From the 5' RACE reads, TCRdb called clonotypes with MiXCR, one entry per CDR3 protein. The data show about 500,000 distinct CDR3 sequences, 9.5% to 15% seen once. Their specific antigens are unknown. The sequencing input was blood, either unsorted or a sorted T cell fraction (not recorded which). The receptors originated from a male donor with ankylosing spondylitis.

A few counts support this clonotype. The genes are TRBV7-9 and TRBJ2-7, with D hard to call. The CDR3 is 14 amino acids. Germline assignment: CDR1 SEHNR and CDR2 FQNEAQ (reference sequence). V lost 0 bases and J lost 2, with 8 bases in between. The CDR3 DNA sequence: TGTGCCAGCAGCTTAGCGGCGGCCCCCTACGAGCAGTACTTC. Protein: CASSLAAAPYEQYF.

V is TRBV27 and J is TRBJ2-1; D remains ambiguous. The CDR3 extends over 13 amino acids. The germline gives CDR1 MNHEY, CDR2 SMNVEV (reference sequence). The V and J ends lost 5 bases and 9 bases respectively, with 14 bases between them. The CDR3 region has the DNA TGTGCCAGCAGTCCCACCCTCCTAGGTGAGCAGTTCTTC. It specifies CASSPTLLGEQFF.

This clonotype was seen ten or more times. The CDR3 reads CATHRAVGDTQYF. As DNA, the CDR3 is TGTGCCACCCACCGGGCGGTTGGAGATACGCAGTATTTT. The chain carries TRBV15 and TRBJ2-3; D uncertain. V was pared by 8 bases and J by 5 bases, with 14 bases between. Germline V gene data show CDR1 as LNHNV and CDR2 as YYDKDF (reference sequence). The CDR3 is 13 residues long. Full variable domain (remainder filled in from reference TRBV15 and TRBJ2-3): DAMVIQNPRYQVTQFGKPVTLSCSQTLNHNVMYWYQQKSSQAPKLLFHYYDKDFNNEADTPDNFQSRRPNTSFCFLDIRSPGLGDTAMYLCATHRAVGDTQYFGPGTRLTVL.

A few counts support this clonotype. The V gene is TRBV3-1, the J gene TRBJ2-5, with 12 bases identical to TRBD1. V shed 4 bases and J 4 bases; nucleotides not matched to a gene: 4. CDR3 length: 15 amino acids. In germline, CDR1 is LGHDT, CDR2 YNNKEL (reference sequence). The CDR3 is CASSRGQGAGETQYF. CDR3 coding DNA: TGTGCCAGCAGCCGGGGACAGGGGGCGGGAGAGACCCAGTACTTC.

The rearrangement links TRBV7-2 to TRBJ2-7; no clear D. The CDR3 is 14 amino acids. Trimming took 0 bases from V and 4 from J, leaving 10 bases between them. Germline V gene data show CDR1 as SGHTA and CDR2 as FQGNSA. CDR3 loop: CASSLAFSSYEQYF. DNA of the CDR3: TGTGCCAGCAGCTTAGCGTTCAGTTCGTACGAGCAGTACTTC. The full variable domain, with the rest looked up from reference TRBV7-2 and TRBJ2-7, is GAGVSQSPSNKVTEKGKDVELRCDPISGHTALYWYRQSLGQGLEFLIYFQGNSAPDKSGLPSDRFSAERTGGSVSTLTIQRTQQEDSAVYLCASSLAFSSYEQYFGPGTRLTVT.

This clonotype was seen repeatedly, ten times or more. DNA for the CDR3: TGCGCCAGCAGCGTAGGACAGAACATGGGCTATGGCTACACCTTC. This translates into CASSVGQNMGYGYTF. The chain couples TRBV5-1 to TRBJ1-2; tentative D call: TRBD1 (6 bases). Looked up from germline, CDR1 is SGHRS and CDR2 is YFSETQ. CDR3 size: 15 residues. V was clipped by 4 bases and J by 4 bases, with 17 bases between them. Together with reference TRBV5-1 and TRBJ1-2, the CDR3 gives the full variable domain: KAGVTQTPRYLIKTRGQQVTLSCSPISGHRSVSWYQQTPGQGLQFLFEYFSETQRNKGNFPGRFSGRQFSNSRSEMNVSTLELGDSALYLCASSVGQNMGYGYTFGSGTRLTVV.

V usage is TRBV6-5 and J usage is TRBJ1-3; 9 bases line up with TRBD1. Per germline, CDR1 MNHEY and CDR2 SVGAGI. The junction had 2 bases not matched to a gene; V was cut back by 2 bases and J by 0 bases. CDR3 length: 16 residues. The CDR3 loop is CASSYGTGSSGNTIYF. The CDR3 bases are TGTGCCAGCAGTTACGGGACAGGGAGCTCTGGAAACACCATATATTTT.

The chain has TRBV6-1 and TRBJ1-1, with TRBD1 identical over 12 bases. Germline V gene sequence: CDR1 MNHNS, CDR2 SASEGT. CDR3 size: 17 residues. J gave up 1 base and V 6 bases, and 9 bases lay outside the gene matches. CDR3 sequence reads: CASSPTGDRGPNTEAFF. The CDR3 DNA reads as TGTGCCAGCAGCCCTACTGGGGACAGGGGGCCGAACACTGAAGCTTTCTTT.

This clonotype was detected a few times. The CDR3 reads CASSEGIAGVLYEQYF. The DNA for the CDR3 is TGTGCCAGCAGTGAGGGAATAGCGGGAGTTCTCTACGAGCAGTACTTC. The rearrangement links TRBV25-1 to TRBJ2-7; 9 bases are a match to TRBD2. The V gene end was trimmed by 3 bases and the J gene end by 3 bases; junction bases not matched to a gene: 9. Looked up from germline, CDR1 is MGHDK and CDR2 is SYGVNS. This CDR3 contains 16 residues.

There are a few counts of this clonotype. This chain joins TRBV12-3 or TRBV12-4 and TRBJ1-2, with TRBD1 matching over 9 bases. Losses at the gene ends were 1 base for V and 6 bases for J; bases not matched to a gene: 9. The CDR3 length is 16 residues. CDR3 in amino acids: CASSLGRQGERNGYTF. The CDR3 nucleotides read TGTGCCAGCAGTTTAGGTCGACAGGGGGAACGGAATGGCTACACCTTC.

This clonotype has a handful of counts. The chain has TRBV9 and TRBJ2-1, with 7 bases identical to TRBD2. From germline, CDR1 is SGDLS and CDR2 YYNGEE. The CDR3 covers 15 residues. Trimming took 0 bases from V and 3 from J; bases not matched to a gene: 3. The CDR3 DNA is TGTGCCAGCAGCGTAGCTCTAGCGGACTACAATGAGCAGTTCTTC. Translation gives CASSVALADYNEQFF. The whole variable domain, filled in from reference TRBV9 and TRBJ2-1, reads DSGVTQTPKHLITATGQRVTLRCSPRSGDLSVYWYQQSLDQGLQFLIQYYNGEERAKGNILERFSAQQFPDLHSELNLSSLELGDSALYFCASSVALADYNEQFFGPGTRLTVL.

V and J are TRBV7-2 and TRBJ1-4; perhaps TRBD1 as D (5 bases). Trimming left V 1 base short and J 5 bases short, with 11 bases between. The CDR3 covers 15 residues. CDR1 is SGHTA, CDR2 FQGNSA, per germline. The CDR3 here is CASSLVGQGNEKLFF. CDR3 DNA sequence: TGTGCCAGCAGCTTAGTAGGCCAGGGAAATGAAAAACTGTTTTTT.

The chain is built from TRBV7-8 and TRBJ2-7; D gene ambiguous. CDR3 size: 15 residues. Trimming left V 2 bases short and J 0 bases short, with 11 bases between. Germline assignment: CDR1 SGHVS and CDR2 FQNEAQ. The CDR3 sequence: CASSLYGSSSYEQYF. CDR3 nucleotide sequence: TGTGCCAGCAGCTTATACGGCAGCAGCTCCTACGAGCAGTACTTC. The whole variable domain, remainder taken from reference TRBV7-8 and TRBJ2-7, is GAGVSQSPRYKVAKRGQDVALRCDPISGHVSLFWYQQALGQGPEFLTYFQNEAQLDKSGLPSDRFFAERPEGSVSTLKIQRTQQEDSAVYLCASSLYGSSSYEQYFGPGTRLTVT.

The chain carries TRBV5-6 and TRBJ2-7; D possibly uses TRBD1 or TRBD2 (5 bases each). Trimming took off 1 base at V and 3 bases at J, with 17 bases between the two ends. The CDR3 is made up of 16 amino acids. In germline, CDR1 is SGHDT, CDR2 YYEEEE. DNA of the CDR3: TGTGCCAGCAGCTTGATGGGACCTATTATCGACTACGAGCAGTACGTC. Translated, it gives CASSLMGPIIDYEQYV.

This clonotype was seen a few times. A much larger clone differs from this one at a single base, so this may be a read error. V gene TRBV20-1 combines with J gene TRBJ1-1; unclear D gene. This CDR3 comprises 17 residues. The germline CDR1 and CDR2 sequences are DFQATT and SNEGSKA (reference sequence). In nucleotides, the CDR3 is TGCTGTGCTAGAGATCAGGTCAGAGAGGCGATGAACACTGAAGCTTTCTTT. Translation gives CCARDQVREAMNTEAFF.

The chain carries TRBV24-1 and TRBJ2-5, with 7 bases matching TRBD1. CDR1 is KGHDR, CDR2 SFDVKD, per germline. The CDR3 extends over 15 amino acids. After removal of 4 bases from V and 2 bases from J, the junction contained 6 bases not matched to a gene. The CDR3 sequence: CATSDLQGWQETQYF. CDR3 nucleotides: TGTGCCACCAGTGACCTACAGGGGTGGCAAGAGACCCAGTACTTC.